This is a list of T cell receptor beta chains from one sample in a study of graft-versus-host responses after intestinal transplantation. The data were produced by immunoSEQ multiplex PCR, yet TCRdb's version contains in-frame clones alone and is incomplete. Among over 55,000 clones listed, under 90% were seen once. Their antigens are not known. Source: unstimulated CD4+ T cells sorted from spleen or lymph node cells, taken before transplant. The receptor source for this set is a human donor who was the organ donor for an intestinal transplant. Both conserved end residues are part of each CDR3. A D gene is named only where the DNA matches it firmly. Clone size is stated in some rows and not others, as once, few, many or a class when expanded.

v_call	j_call	clone_size	d_call	cdr3_nt	cdr3_aa
TRBV5-6	TRBJ2-5	once	TRBD2	TGTGCCAGCAGCTTGTTTAGCGGGCAAGAGACCCAGTACTTC	CASSLFSGQETQYF
TRBV10-3	TRBJ2-2	.	TRBD1	TGTGCCATCAGCAGGGGGACAGGGGGCACCGGGGAGCTGTTTTTT	CAISRGTGGTGELFF
TRBV6-5	TRBJ1-2	.	.	TGTGCCAGCAGCGGTCTCCGCGGCGAATATGGCTACACCTTC	CASSGLRGEYGYTF
TRBV6-1	TRBJ1-5	.	TRBD1	TGTGCCAGCAGTGAAGGGACAGGGAGAAGCAATCAGCCCCAGCATTTT	CASSEGTGRSNQPQHF
TRBV5-1	TRBJ1-5	.	.	TGCGCCAGCAGCTTGGAAGGAGTTCGCAATCAGCCCCAGCATTTT	CASSLEGVRNQPQHF
TRBV6-1	TRBJ1-5	.	.	TGTGCCAGCAGTGAACGGGTGAGAGGAGGCAGAAAGGGGGTAATGGATCAGCCCCAGCATTTT	CASSERVRGGRKGVMDQPQHF
TRBV18	TRBJ1-2	.	TRBD1	TGTGCCAGCTCACGGGACAGGGCTCCTAACTATGGCTACACCTTC	CASSRDRAPNYGYTF
TRBV28	TRBJ2-4	.	TRBD2	TGTGCCAGCACCGAGGGACTAGCGGGGGGGCCAGCCAAAAACATTCAGTACTTC	CASTEGLAGGPAKNIQYF
TRBV4-1	TRBJ1-3	few	.	TGCGCCAGCAGCCAAGGGGGAAGGGGTGGAAACACCATATATTTT	CASSQGGRGGNTIYF
TRBV6-1	TRBJ2-1	.	TRBD1	TGTGCCAGCAGAACAGGACAGGGGTTGGACAATGAGCAGTTCTTC	CASRTGQGLDNEQFF
TRBV7-3	TRBJ2-1	.	.	TGTGCCAGCAGCTTAACTCATTTGAGGGGGGGCCACAATGAGCAGTTCTTC	CASSLTHLRGGHNEQFF
TRBV11-2	TRBJ2-4	.	TRBD1	TGTGCCAGCAGCTCGAGGATCCGGGACAGCAAAAACATTCAGTACTTC	CASSSRIRDSKNIQYF